Only a few counts were recorded for the clone carrying this T cell receptor beta chain. This entry belongs to a study of blood T cell repertoires in COVID-19. About the study: PBMCs, B-cell-depleted T cells, or T cells were the source of the cDNA or gDNA that made up the material.

Generated by immunoSEQ multiplex PCR, the TCRdb table keeps only in-frame clones and is missing some. The sample contains 190,000 or so clones, around 85% of which appear only once. Trimming removed 3 bases at V and 7 bases at J, with 8 bases between. Germline lookup yields CDR1 SGDLS and CDR2 YYNGEE. The CDR3 extends over 12 amino acids. The chain carries TRBV9 and TRBJ2-1, with no clear D. The material sequenced was peripheral blood. This sequence originates from a woman aged 80 or over with acute or convalescent COVID-19. The CDR3 DNA follows: TGTGCCAGCAGCGCTAGGCCAAATGAGCAGTTCTTC. Translation: CASSARPNEQFF. Full variable domain (missing parts from reference TRBV9 and TRBJ2-1): DSGVTQTPKHLITATGQRVTLRCSPRSGDLSVYWYQQSLDQGLQFLIQYYNGEERAKGNILERFSAQQFPDLHSELNLSSLELGDSALYFCASSARPNEQFFGPGTRLTVL.